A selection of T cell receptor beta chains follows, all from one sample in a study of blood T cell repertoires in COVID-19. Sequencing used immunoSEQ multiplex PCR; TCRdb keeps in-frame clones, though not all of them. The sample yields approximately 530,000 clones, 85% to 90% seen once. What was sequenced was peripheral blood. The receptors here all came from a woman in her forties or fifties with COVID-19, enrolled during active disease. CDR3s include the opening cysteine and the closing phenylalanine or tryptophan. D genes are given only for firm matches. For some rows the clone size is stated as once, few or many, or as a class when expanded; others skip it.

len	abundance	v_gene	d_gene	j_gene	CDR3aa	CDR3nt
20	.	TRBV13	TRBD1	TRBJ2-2	CASSLNAGTGGAANTGELFF	TGTGCCAGCAGCCTGAATGCCGGGACAGGGGGCGCCGCGAACACCGGGGAGCTGTTTTTT
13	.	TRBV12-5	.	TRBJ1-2	CASGLSAPGGYTF	TGTGCTAGTGGCCTATCTGCCCCCGGTGGCTACACCTTC
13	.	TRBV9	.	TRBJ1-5	CASSVDGSGTQHF	TGTGCCAGCAGCGTAGACGGATCAGGGACCCAGCATTTT
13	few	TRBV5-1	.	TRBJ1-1	CASSLAGNTEAFF	TGCGCCAGCAGCTTAGCGGGGAACACTGAAGCTTTCTTT
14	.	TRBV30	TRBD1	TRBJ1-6	CAWSVAGGNSPLHF	TGTGCCTGGAGCGTGGCAGGGGGCAATTCACCCCTCCACTTT
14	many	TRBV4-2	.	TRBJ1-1	CASSQLTGYTEAFF	TGTGCCAGCAGCCAGCTCACAGGGTACACTGAAGCTTTCTTT
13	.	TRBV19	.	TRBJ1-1	CASLSLGQSEAFF	TGTGCCAGCCTTTCTCTTGGACAGTCCGAAGCTTTCTTT
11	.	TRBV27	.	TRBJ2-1	CASSRPGRQFF	TGTGCCAGCAGTCGTCCGGGGAGGCAGTTCTTC
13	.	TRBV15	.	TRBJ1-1	CATSRSSNTEAFF	TGTGCCACCAGCAGGTCCTCGAACACTGAAGCTTTCTTT
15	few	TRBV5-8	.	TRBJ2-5	CASSRFGGGEETQYF	TGTGCCAGCAGCCGGTTCGGGGGAGGAGAAGAGACCCAGTACTTC
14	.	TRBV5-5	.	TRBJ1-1	CASSPTAGDTEAFF	TGTGCCAGCAGCCCCACAGCAGGGGACACTGAAGCTTTCTTT
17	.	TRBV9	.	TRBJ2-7	CASSAGGGREPGDEQYF	TGTGCCAGCAGCGCGGGGGGCGGAAGGGAACCCGGGGACGAGCAGTACTTC
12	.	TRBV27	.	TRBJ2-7	CASSLGGYEQYF	TGTGCCAGCAGTTTGGGGGGATACGAGCAGTACTTC
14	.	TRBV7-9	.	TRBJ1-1	CASSPRGMNTEAFF	TGTGCCAGCAGCCCCAGGGGAATGAACACTGAAGCTTTCTTT
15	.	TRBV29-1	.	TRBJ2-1	CSVEYGQGIPNEQFF	TGCAGCGTTGAATATGGGCAGGGGATTCCCAATGAGCAGTTCTTC
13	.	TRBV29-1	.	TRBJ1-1	CSLRQSAGGEAFF	TGCAGCCTCAGACAGTCCGCCGGGGGAGAAGCTTTCTTT
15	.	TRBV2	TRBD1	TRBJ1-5	CASSDDRGYNQPQHF	TGTGCCAGCAGCGACGACAGGGGGTACAATCAGCCCCAGCATTTT
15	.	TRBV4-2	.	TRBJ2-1	CASSQDPFRVDEQFF	TGTGCCAGCAGCCAAGATCCGTTCAGGGTCGATGAGCAGTTCTTC
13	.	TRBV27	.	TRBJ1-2	CASSLGGGGRETF	TGTGCCAGCAGTTTGGGGGGCGGGGGCAGGGAGACCTTC
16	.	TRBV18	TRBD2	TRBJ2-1	CASSPLLAGGPGEQFF	TGTGCCAGCTCACCATTACTAGCGGGGGGGCCGGGTGAGCAGTTCTTC
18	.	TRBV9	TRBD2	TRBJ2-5	CASSVVLAGGPEGETQYF	TGTGCCAGCAGCGTAGTTCTAGCGGGGGGGCCAGAAGGAGAGACCCAGTACTTC
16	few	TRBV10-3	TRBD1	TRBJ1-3	CAISGIGTGSGNTIYF	TGTGCCATCAGTGGAATCGGGACAGGCTCTGGAAACACCATATATTTT
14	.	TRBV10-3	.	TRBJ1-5	CAISADGLYQPQHF	TGTGCCATCAGTGCAGACGGACTCTATCAGCCCCAGCATTTT
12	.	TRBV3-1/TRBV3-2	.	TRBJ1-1	CASSQGSVGAFF	TGTGCCAGCAGCCAAGGTAGCGTCGGGGCTTTCTTT
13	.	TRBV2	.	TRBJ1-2	CASRLNSGYGYTF	TGTGCCAGCAGGCTTAACAGTGGCTATGGCTACACCTTC
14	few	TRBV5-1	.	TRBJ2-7	CASSDGQYLYEQYF	TGCGCCAGCAGCGACGGACAGTACCTTTACGAGCAGTACTTC
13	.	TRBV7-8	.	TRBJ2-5	CASALRVGETQYF	TGTGCCAGCGCACTCCGGGTGGGAGAGACCCAGTACTTC
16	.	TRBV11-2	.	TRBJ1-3	CASSLRRGSIGNTIYF	TGTGCCAGCAGCCTTCGGAGAGGGTCTATTGGAAACACCATATATTTT
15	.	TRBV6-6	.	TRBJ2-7	CASSYSQTGSYEQYF	TGTGCCAGCAGTTACTCACAGACGGGGTCCTACGAGCAGTACTTC
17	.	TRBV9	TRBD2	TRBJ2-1	CASSVVSSGGSAGEQFF	TGTGCCAGCAGCGTAGTGTCTAGCGGGGGGTCCGCCGGGGAGCAGTTCTTC
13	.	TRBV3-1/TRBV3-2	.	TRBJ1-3	CASRSGSGNTIYF	TGTGCCAGCAGGTCCGGGTCGGGAAACACCATATATTTT
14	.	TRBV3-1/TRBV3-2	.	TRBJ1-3	CASSSTGVGNTIYF	TGTGCCAGCAGTTCCACGGGGGTTGGAAACACCATATATTTT
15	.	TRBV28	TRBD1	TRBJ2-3	CASSNPGQGANTQYF	TGTGCCAGCAGTAACCCGGGACAGGGGGCGAATACGCAGTATTTT
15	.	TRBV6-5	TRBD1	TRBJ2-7	CASQPPGQFSYEQYF	TGTGCCAGCCAACCCCCGGGACAGTTCTCCTACGAGCAGTACTTC
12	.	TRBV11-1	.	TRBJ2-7	CASSPGRGEQYF	TGTGCCAGCAGCCCAGGACGGGGCGAGCAGTACTTC
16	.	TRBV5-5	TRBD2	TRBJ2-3	CASSLLLAASTDTQYF	TGTGCCAGCAGCTTACTACTAGCGGCTAGCACAGATACGCAGTATTTT
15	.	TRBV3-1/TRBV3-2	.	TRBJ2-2	CASSQTPPGTGELFF	TGTGCCAGCAGCCAAACCCCCCCGGGCACCGGGGAGCTGTTTTTT
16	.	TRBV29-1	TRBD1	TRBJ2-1	CSVGRTGGTSHNEQFF	TGCAGCGTGGGAAGGACAGGGGGAACCTCCCACAATGAGCAGTTCTTC
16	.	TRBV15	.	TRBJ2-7	CATSREGGTPTPEQYF	TGTGCCACCAGCAGAGAGGGAGGGACACCGACCCCCGAGCAGTACTTC
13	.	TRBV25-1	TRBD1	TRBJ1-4	CASRGTGGGKLFF	TGTGCCAGCAGAGGGACAGGGGGTGGTAAACTGTTTTTT
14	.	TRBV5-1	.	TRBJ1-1	CASSLGGWDTEAFF	TGCGCCAGCAGCTTGGGGGGCTGGGACACTGAAGCTTTCTTT
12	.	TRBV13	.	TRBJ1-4	CASSFRREKLFF	TGTGCCAGCAGCTTTAGGCGGGAAAAACTGTTTTTT
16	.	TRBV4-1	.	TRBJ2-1	CASSQVSSLSYNEQFF	TGCGCCAGCAGCCAAGTTTCTAGCCTATCCTACAATGAGCAGTTCTTC
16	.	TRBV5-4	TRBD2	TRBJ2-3	CASSLALAGLTDTQYF	TGTGCCAGCAGCTTGGCCCTAGCGGGGCTCACAGATACGCAGTATTTT
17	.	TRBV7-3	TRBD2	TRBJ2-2	CASNPLRGSGGAGELFF	TGTGCCAGTAACCCCCTCCGGGGTAGCGGGGGGGCTGGGGAGCTGTTTTTT
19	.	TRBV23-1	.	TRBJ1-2	CASTAMKVAPSISNYGYTF	TGCGCCAGCACTGCAATGAAGGTAGCCCCCTCGATTTCTAACTATGGCTACACCTTC
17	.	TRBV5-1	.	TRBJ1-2	CASSSARGQTGRRDYTF	TGCGCCAGCAGCTCAGCCCGGGGGCAGACCGGGAGGAGAGACTACACCTTC
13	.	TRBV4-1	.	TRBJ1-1	CASSRVPNTEAFF	TGCGCCAGCAGCCGAGTTCCGAACACTGAAGCTTTCTTT
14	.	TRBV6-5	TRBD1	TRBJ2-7	CASRMGQGAYEQYF	TGTGCCAGCAGGATGGGACAGGGAGCCTACGAGCAGTACTTC
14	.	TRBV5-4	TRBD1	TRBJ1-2	CASTRDSVRAGYTF	TGTGCCAGCACCCGGGACAGCGTTAGAGCGGGCTACACCTTC
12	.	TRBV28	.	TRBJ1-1	CASSAGVTEAFF	TGTGCCAGCAGTGCGGGGGTCACTGAAGCTTTCTTT
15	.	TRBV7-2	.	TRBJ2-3	CASTQAPTGVATQYF	TGTGCCAGCACCCAAGCCCCTACGGGTGTAGCTACGCAGTATTTT
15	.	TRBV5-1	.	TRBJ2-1	CASSPQNSGNDEQFF	TGCGCCAGCAGCCCGCAAAATTCGGGTAACGATGAGCAGTTCTTC
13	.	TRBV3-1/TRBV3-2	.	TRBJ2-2	CASSQGGPGELFF	TGTGCCAGCAGCCAAGGAGGGCCCGGGGAGCTGTTTTTT
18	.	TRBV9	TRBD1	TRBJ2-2	CASSVAGNRGDEDGELFF	TGTGCCAGCAGCGTAGCTGGGAACAGGGGCGATGAGGACGGGGAGCTGTTTTTT
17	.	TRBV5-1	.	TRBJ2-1	CASSLAGGESSYNEQFF	TGCGCCAGCAGCTTGGCGGGGGGCGAGAGCTCCTACAATGAGCAGTTCTTC
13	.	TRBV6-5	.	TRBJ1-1	CASEQGRNTEAFF	TGTGCCAGCGAACAGGGCCGGAACACTGAAGCTTTCTTT
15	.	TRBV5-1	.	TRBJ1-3	CASSLGYGAGNTIYF	TGCGCCAGCAGCTTGGGGTATGGAGCTGGAAACACCATATATTTT
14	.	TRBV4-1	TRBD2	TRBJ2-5	CASSGTREGETQYF	TGCGCCAGCAGCGGGACTAGGGAAGGAGAGACCCAGTACTTC